This TCR beta chain was identified during a study of cytomegalovirus exposure and HLA in healthy donors. Study-level results: A few chains tied to CMV proved CMV antigen-specific in vitro. TCR beta V- and J-gene trimming, according to a later analysis, was linked to a missense DCLRE1C variant.

Points on this clone: What it binds is not known.

The study ran its PCR with 60 Vbeta and 13 Jbeta primers. Using immunoSEQ multiplex PCR, the repertoire was profiled, and TCRdb retains in-frame clones only, with some absent. The repertoire holds some 180,000 clones, with around 77% as singletons. CDR1 and CDR2 from the germline V gene are SNHLY and FYNNEI. The CDR3 runs 13 residues. The ends were cut back, 7 bases at V and 4 bases at J, with 13 bases in the middle. The specimen sequenced was PBMCs. The receptor's source is a man aged 25 to 45 in good health and CMV-seronegative. The chain employs TRBV2 and TRBJ2-5, with D perhaps matching TRBD2 (7 bases). The CDR3 spells CASNGGRSETQYF. The DNA of the CDR3 is TGTGCCAGCAACGGGGGGCGCTCAGAGACCCAGTACTTC.